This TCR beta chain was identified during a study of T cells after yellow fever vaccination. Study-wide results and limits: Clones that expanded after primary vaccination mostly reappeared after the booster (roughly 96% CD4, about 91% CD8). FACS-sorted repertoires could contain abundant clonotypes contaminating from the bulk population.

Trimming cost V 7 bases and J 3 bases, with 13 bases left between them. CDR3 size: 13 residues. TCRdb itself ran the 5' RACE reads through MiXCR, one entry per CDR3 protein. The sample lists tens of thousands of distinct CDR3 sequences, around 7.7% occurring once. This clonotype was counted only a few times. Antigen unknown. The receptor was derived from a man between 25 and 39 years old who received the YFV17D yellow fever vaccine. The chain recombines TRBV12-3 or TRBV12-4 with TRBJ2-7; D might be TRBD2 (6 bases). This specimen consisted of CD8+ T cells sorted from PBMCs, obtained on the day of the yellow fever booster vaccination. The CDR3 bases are TGTGCCAGCACTTCCCGGGGAGGCTACGAGCAGTACTTC. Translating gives CASTSRGGYEQYF.